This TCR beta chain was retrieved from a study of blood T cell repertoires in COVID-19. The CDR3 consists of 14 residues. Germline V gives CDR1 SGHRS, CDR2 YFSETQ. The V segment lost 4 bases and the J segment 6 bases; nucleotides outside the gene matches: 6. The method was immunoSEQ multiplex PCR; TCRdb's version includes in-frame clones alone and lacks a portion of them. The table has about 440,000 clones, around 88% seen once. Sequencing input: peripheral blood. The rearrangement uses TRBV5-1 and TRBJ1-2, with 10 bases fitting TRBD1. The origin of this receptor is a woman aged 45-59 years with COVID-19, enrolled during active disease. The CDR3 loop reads CASSRSGQGNGYTF. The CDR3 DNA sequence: TGCGCCAGCAGCCGCTCGGGACAGGGGAATGGCTACACCTTC.